Listed here are 18 T cell receptor beta chains from one sample, sequenced in a study of CD8 T cells in ankylosing spondylitis. Findings and limits, study-wide: A motif in TCR beta, a set of about eight highly homologous variants, appeared characteristic of ankylosing spondylitis blood.

TCRdb called the 5' RACE reads again in MiXCR, with one record for every CDR3 protein. The sample lists some 840,000 distinct CDR3 sequences, around 11% occurring once. The antigens for these receptors are not known. The sequencing input was blood, either unsorted or a sorted T cell fraction (not recorded which). The source of these receptors is a male donor with ankylosing spondylitis.

Many counts were recorded for this clonotype. The chain is built from TRBV20-1 and TRBJ2-7; TRBD2 matches at 9 bases. CDR3 size: 13 residues. CDR1 is DFQATT, CDR2 SNEGSKA, per germline (reference sequence). Written as DNA, the CDR3 is TGCAGCGCTGGAGTAGCGGGGGCCTACGAGCAGTACTTC. Protein sequence: CSAGVAGAYEQYF.

This clonotype was counted at least ten times. This chain joins TRBV20-1 and TRBJ1-1; TRBD1 aligns across 7 bases. This CDR3 region has 20 residues. Germline-derived CDR1 and CDR2 are DFQATT and SNEGSKA (reference sequence). V gave up 1 base and J gave up 2 bases; unmatched junction bases: 22. DNA of the CDR3: TGCAGTGCTAGAGTCCTTTTCCCGAAAACCGGGACAGCGGTTAACACTGAAGCTTTCTTT. Residues: CSARVLFPKTGTAVNTEAFF.

This clonotype was detected a few times. One end of the junction is discordant with germline, which a read error may explain. This rearrangement joins TRBV20-1 to TRBJ2-1; D possibly corresponds to TRBD2 (6 bases). CDR1 DFQATT and CDR2 SNEGSKA come from the germline V gene (reference sequence). This CDR3 region has 13 residues. The CDR3 protein is CSSSDQLYNEQFF. The CDR3 DNA reads as TGCAGTTCTAGCGATCAGTTGTACAATGAGCAGTTCTTC.

The chain has TRBV10-2 and TRBJ2-1; D may match TRBD1 or TRBD2 (6 bases each). V was trimmed by 5 bases and J by 6 bases, leaving 20 bases between them. This CDR3 spans 16 amino acids. Germline CDR1 reads WSHSY; CDR2 reads SAAADI. The CDR3 DNA is TGCGCCAGCAGTCCTCTAGGGGGGCGGGGAGCCAATGAGCAGTTCTTC. It yields the protein CASSPLGGRGANEQFF.

The chain links TRBV20-1 to TRBJ2-1; D may be TRBD2 (7 bases). V was pared by 6 bases and J by 3 bases, with 21 bases between. The CDR3 extends over 16 amino acids. The germline V gene has CDR1 DFQATT and CDR2 SNEGSKA (reference sequence). In DNA form, the CDR3 reads TGCAGTGCAGAACAAGGCCGGGGGGCGAACTACAATGAGCAGTTCTTC. This translates into CSAEQGRGANYNEQFF.

The chain couples TRBV5-1 to TRBJ2-1; D ambiguous. The V end lost 1 base, the J end lost 7 bases, and 15 bases lay between the germline ends. This CDR3 has 15 residues. CDR1 and CDR2 (germline): SGHRS, YFSETQ. The DNA of the CDR3 is TGCGCCAGCAGCTTGATCGTTACACAGCCTAATGAGCAGTTCTTC. This translates into CASSLIVTQPNEQFF.

This clonotype was detected ten times or more. The chain uses TRBV7-2 and TRBJ2-7; the D gene is possibly TRBD2 (5 bases). V shed 0 bases and J shed 5 bases, with 11 bases lying between them. Germline V gene sequence: CDR1 SGHTA, CDR2 FQGNSA. The length of the CDR3 is 14 residues. The CDR3: CASSLAGMRDEQYF. The CDR3 region has the DNA TGTGCCAGCAGCTTAGCAGGGATGAGGGACGAGCAGTACTTC.

The chain links TRBV4-3 to TRBJ1-2, with unresolved D. The germline gives CDR1 LGHNA, CDR2 YSLEER. This CDR3 has 12 residues. V dropped 4 bases and J dropped 7 bases, with 10 bases sitting between them. As DNA, the CDR3 is TGCGCCAGCAGCCTTGGAGGTCTTGGCTACACCTTC. Its protein is CASSLGGLGYTF.

The chain employs TRBV20-1 and TRBJ1-2; 10 bases match TRBD1. Germline CDR1 is DFQATT and CDR2 is SNEGSKA (reference sequence). The CDR3 contains 14 residues. J gave up 8 bases and V 5 bases, and 11 bases lay outside the gene matches. CDR3: CSAPFRTGGEGYTF. The CDR3 DNA sequence: TGCAGTGCTCCATTCCGGACAGGGGGTGAGGGCTACACCTTC.

This sequence joins TRBV24-1 and TRBJ1-1; unclear D gene. The CDR3 contains 12 residues. Per germline, CDR1 KGHDR and CDR2 SFDVKD. The V end was cut by 12 bases, the J end by 1 base, with 11 bases between. The CDR3 loop reads CAVADPNTEAFF. In nucleotides, the CDR3 is TGTGCCGTCGCAGACCCGAACACTGAAGCTTTCTTT.

This clonotype was counted ten times or more. The chain joins TRBV7-2 to TRBJ1-4, with TRBD1 identical over 9 bases. V shed 3 bases, J shed 8 bases, and the junction held 7 bases outside the gene matches. The CDR3 is made up of 15 amino acids. Germline V gene sequence: CDR1 SGHTA, CDR2 FQGNSA. The CDR3 protein is CASSFTGGANEKLFF. The CDR3 DNA reads TGTGCCAGCAGCTTTACAGGGGGCGCGAACGAAAAACTGTTTTTT.

To note about this clonotype: One end of the junction fails to match germline, which may point to a read error. V is TRBV5-4 and J is TRBJ2-5, with 10 positions matching TRBD1. This CDR3 is 16 amino acids long. Looked up from germline, CDR1 is SGHNT and CDR2 is YYREEE (reference sequence). This chain's CDR3 is CASSPGTGVAQEAQYF. The CDR3 DNA reads TGTGCCAGCAGCCCCGGGACAGGGGTAGCTCAAGAGGCCCAGTACTTC. Complete variable domain (other parts from reference TRBV5-4 and TRBJ2-5): ETGVTQSPTHLIKTRGQQVTLRCSSQSGHNTVSWYQQALGQGPQFIFQYYREEENGRGNFPPRFSGLQFPNYSSELNVNALELDDSALYLCASSPGTGVAQEAQYFGPGTRLLVL.

This sequence joins TRBV11-2 and TRBJ2-1; TRBD2 agrees at 12 bases. The V gene end was trimmed by 8 bases and the J gene end by 0 bases; junction bases not matched to a gene: 11. The V gene's germline CDR1 is SGHAT and CDR2 FQNNGV. The CDR3 totals 18 residues. CDR3 sequence: CASLSLAGGRSSYNEQFF. In DNA form, the CDR3 reads TGTGCCAGCCTGTCACTAGCGGGAGGTCGGAGCTCCTACAATGAGCAGTTCTTC.

This clonotype was found many times. The CDR3 spells CASSYWEEETQYF. DNA for the CDR3: TGTGCCAGCAGTTACTGGGAGGAAGAGACCCAGTACTTC. The chain is built from TRBV6-6 and TRBJ2-5, with D maybe TRBD2 (6 bases). The CDR3 consists of 13 residues. V gave up 1 base and J gave up 3 bases, with 6 bases separating them. Germline assignment: CDR1 MNHNY and CDR2 SVGAGI (reference sequence).

The V and J genes are TRBV3-1 and TRBJ1-1; possibly TRBD1 for D (5 bases). The CDR3 contains 16 residues. The V end lost 0 bases, the J end lost 6 bases, and 17 bases lay between the germline ends. Germline CDR1 reads LGHDT; CDR2 reads YNNKEL (reference sequence). This chain's CDR3 is CASSQDHTLLGPEAFF. The CDR3 DNA reads as TGTGCCAGCAGCCAAGATCATACCTTACTGGGACCTGAAGCTTTCTTT.

This chain links TRBV2 with TRBJ1-2; D is unclear. The CDR3 is made up of 11 amino acids. The germline V and J ends were trimmed by 7 bases and 4 bases, with 7 bases remaining between them. Germline CDR1 SNHLY, CDR2 FYNNEI. CDR3 in amino acids: CASKPTYGYTF. CDR3 nucleotides: TGTGCCAGCAAACCGACCTATGGCTACACCTTC. Using reference TRBV2 and TRBJ1-2 for the parts outside the CDR3, the full variable domain is EPEVTQTPSHQVTQMGQEVILRCVPISNHLYFYWYRQILGQKVEFLVSFYNNEISEKSEIFDDQFSVERPDGSNFTLKIRSTKLEDSAMYFCASKPTYGYTFGSGTRLTVV.

In this sample, this clonotype turned up a few times. The chain recombines TRBV12-3 or TRBV12-4 with TRBJ2-1, with TRBD1 matching over 7 bases. This CDR3 has 12 amino acids. V lost 7 bases, J lost 8 bases, and 5 bases stayed unmatched. The CDR3 is CASKDRAHEQFF. The CDR3 DNA is TGTGCCAGCAAAGACAGGGCCCATGAGCAGTTCTTC.

The V and J genes are TRBV29-1 and TRBJ1-4, with 9 bases aligning to TRBD1. The CDR3 loop spans 13 amino acids. V was pared by 6 bases and J by 7 bases, with 6 bases of the junction left unmatched. Germline V CDR1 and CDR2: SQVTM, ANQGSEA. The CDR3 loop is CSVLQGATEKLFF. CDR3 sequence (DNA): TGCAGCGTGCTACAGGGGGCGACTGAAAAACTGTTTTTT.